This TCR beta chain was sequenced during a study of blood T cell repertoires in COVID-19. Generated by immunoSEQ multiplex PCR, the TCRdb table keeps only in-frame clones and is missing some. The sample gives about 180,000 clones, about 83% of which show up once; about 9.6% is in the top ten. This TCR came from a woman in her 30s who had recovered from COVID-19. Sequenced input: PBMCs or T cells enriched from blood (not recorded which).

CDR3: CSAATGEGYTF. As DNA, the CDR3 is TGCAGTGCCGCAACAGGGGAAGGCTACACCTTC. V and J are TRBV20-1 and TRBJ1-2; TRBD1 matches 7 bases. Germline CDR1 and CDR2: DFQATT and SNEGSKA (reference sequence). V lost 6 bases, J lost 8 bases, and 6 bases stayed unmatched. The CDR3 totals 11 residues.